This T cell receptor beta chain is drawn from a study of shared clonotypes between healthy human individuals. Findings of the study overall: Clonotypes that were shared across four donors made up roughly 5% of naive CD4 clonotypes.

Concerning this clone: Its specificity is not known.

The genomic DNA of each subset was split evenly across several immunoSEQ plates. Around 200 ng DNA, around 30,000 T cell genomes, went into each sorted-subset replicate PCR. Methods used by the authors: In the immunoSEQ data, sequences were junction-only and lacked quality scores, so filtering differed. Clones were sequenced by immunoSEQ multiplex PCR, and TCRdb holds only the in-frame ones, with some missing. The DNA was the basis for D and trimming; V, J and clone size are from that table. In the table there are about 2.4 million clones, 93% of which are singletons. This CDR3 region has 15 residues. V was pared by 4 bases and J by 0 bases, with 10 bases between. Germline V CDR1 and CDR2: SEHNR, FQNEAQ (reference sequence).

Sequenced sample: naive CD4+ T cells from PBMCs. Subset reported: CD45RA+ positively selected. The rearrangement joins TRBV7-9 to TRBJ2-1; D remains ambiguous. The sequence derives from a man in his late teens or twenties in good health. Some clones in this sample may be carry-over from other donors' samples. CDR3 sequence (DNA): TGTGCCAGCAGCTACGCCCGGAGCTCCTACAATGAGCAGTTCTTC. It is translated as CASSYARSSYNEQFF.